Presented here are 26 T cell receptor beta chains from one specimen sequenced in a study of OX40 agonist ivuxolimab in advanced cancers. Repertoires were generated with immunoSEQ multiplex PCR, while TCRdb's copy carries only in-frame clones and drops some. There are 30,000 to 45,000 clones in the sample; 70% to 80% occur only once, and under 15% lies in the top ten. The sequencing here drew on CD4+ or CD8+ T cells sorted from blood, taken in a trial of the OX40 agonist ivuxolimab. The receptor set was obtained from an adult with an advanced solid tumor such as melanoma, head and neck, liver or kidney cancer.

This clone has only a few counts. The gene calls are TRBV18 and TRBJ1-1, with 7 positions matching TRBD1. Germline V gives CDR1 KGHSH, CDR2 LQKENI. J lost 0 bases, V lost 4 bases, and 2 bases had no gene match. CDR3 length equals 14 residues. CDR3 nucleotide sequence: TGTGCCAGCTCACAGGGGGCCGTGAACACTGAAGCTTTCTTT. As protein: CASSQGAVNTEAFF.

The rearrangement joins TRBV19 to TRBJ1-1; 7 positions agree with TRBD1. V lost 8 bases and J lost 1; bases outside the gene matches: 4. There are 13 residues in the CDR3. Per germline, CDR1 LNHDA and CDR2 SQIVND (reference sequence). The CDR3 protein is CASLTGTNTEAFF. CDR3 nucleotides: TGTGCCAGTCTGACAGGGACGAACACTGAAGCTTTCTTT. Full variable domain (remainder filled in from reference TRBV19 and TRBJ1-1): DGGITQSPKYLFRKEGQNVTLSCEQNLNHDAMYWYRQDPGQGLRLIYYSQIVNDFQKGDIAEGYSVSREKKESFPLTVTSAQKNPTAFYLCASLTGTNTEAFFGQGTRLTVV.

J is TRBJ2-4 and V is TRBV30, with unresolved D. The CDR3 covers 15 residues. V was pared by 0 bases and J by 0 bases, with 9 bases between. Germline V lookup: CDR1 GTSNPN, CDR2 SVGIG (reference sequence). The CDR3 loop is CAWSVPNLAKNIQYF. In DNA, the CDR3 is TGTGCCTGGAGTGTCCCGAATTTAGCCAAAAACATTCAGTACTTC.

The V gene is TRBV4-3, the J gene TRBJ1-5; unclear D gene. The CDR3 is made up of 14 amino acids. The V and J ends lost 0 bases and 4 bases respectively, with 7 bases between them. Per germline, CDR1 LGHNA and CDR2 YSLEER. The CDR3: CASSQDLGNQPQHF. The CDR3 DNA reads as TGCGCCAGCAGCCAAGATCTCGGGAATCAGCCCCAGCATTTT.

CDR3 DNA: TGCGCCAGCAGCCAAGCTAGCGGGGGCACCTACGAGCAGTACTTC. Its translation: CASSQASGGTYEQYF. The chain is built from TRBV5-1 and TRBJ2-7; 10 bases fit TRBD2. The CDR3 extends over 15 amino acids. Per the germline V gene, CDR1 is SGHRS and CDR2 is YFSETQ. The J segment lost 2 bases and the V segment lost 4 bases, leaving 6 bases of the junction unmatched.

Only a few counts were recorded for this clone. V is TRBV7-9 and J is TRBJ1-2; maybe TRBD1 (6 bases). V was clipped by 1 base and J by 8 bases, with 8 bases between them. This CDR3 comprises 12 residues. Germline CDR1 SEHNR, CDR2 FQNEAQ (reference sequence). Here the CDR3 reads CASSLDRAGYTF. CDR3 in DNA: TGTGCCAGCAGCTTAGACAGGGCGGGCTACACCTTC.

The rearrangement links TRBV25-1 to TRBJ1-6; TRBD1 matches at 9 bases. CDR1 MGHDK and CDR2 SYGVNS come from the germline V gene. CDR3 length: 17 residues. Trimming took 8 bases from V and 5 from J; bases not matched to a gene: 13. The CDR3 region is CASSKQGAGVDNSPLHF. In nucleotides, the CDR3 is TGTGCCAGCTCTAAACAGGGGGCGGGAGTCGATAATTCACCCCTCCACTTT.

The rearrangement joins TRBV6-5 to TRBJ2-7, with 10 bases identical to TRBD1. Germline values: CDR1 MNHEY, CDR2 SVGAGI. The trim removed 3 bases at V and 3 bases at J, leaving 5 bases unmatched. CDR3 size: 15 residues. The CDR3 is CASSYKGQGGYEQYF. The CDR3 DNA reads TGTGCCAGCAGTTATAAAGGACAGGGGGGCTACGAGCAGTACTTC.

This clone was observed a single time. CDR3 residues: CASSRGRITYNEQFF. The CDR3, as DNA: TGTGCCAGCAGCCGAGGGAGGATAACCTACAATGAGCAGTTCTTC. The chain is built from TRBV7-2 and TRBJ2-1; weak D call: TRBD2 (6 bases). Trimming cost V 5 bases and J 2 bases, with 13 bases left between them. In germline, CDR1 is SGHTA, CDR2 FQGNSA. The CDR3 covers 15 residues.

The CDR3 sequence: CASSLGGSGMAHEQYF. DNA for the CDR3: TGTGCCAGCAGCTTGGGGGGAAGCGGGATGGCCCACGAGCAGTACTTC. This chain links TRBV5-4 with TRBJ2-7; 7 nucleotides align to TRBD2. Germline V gives CDR1 SGHNT, CDR2 YYREEE (reference sequence). The junction had 11 bases not matched to a gene; V was cut back by 0 bases and J by 5 bases. There are 16 residues in the CDR3. Filled out from reference TRBV5-4 and TRBJ2-7, the complete variable domain reads ETGVTQSPTHLIKTRGQQVTLRCSSQSGHNTVSWYQQALGQGPQFIFQYYREEENGRGNFPPRFSGLQFPNYSSELNVNALELDDSALYLCASSLGGSGMAHEQYFGPGTRLTVT.

The chain employs TRBV18 and TRBJ2-7; D is possibly TRBD2 (6 bases). The length of the CDR3 is 16 residues. V shed 4 bases and J shed 3 bases, with 19 bases lying between them. CDR1 and CDR2 from the germline V gene are KGHSH and LQKENI. This chain's CDR3 is CASSLYPTRTIYEQYF. The CDR3, as DNA: TGTGCCAGCTCACTTTATCCGACGAGGACTATCTACGAGCAGTACTTC.

The chain is built from TRBV4-1 and TRBJ2-5; maybe TRBD1 (5 bases). The CDR3 runs 14 residues. Germline lookup yields CDR1 MGHRA and CDR2 YSYEKL. The ends were cut back, 0 bases at V and 5 bases at J, with 10 bases in the middle. CDR3 sequence reads: CASSQDQGVETQYF. CDR3 DNA: TGCGCCAGCAGCCAAGATCAAGGGGTCGAGACCCAGTACTTC.

V and J are TRBV7-2 and TRBJ2-5, with 11 bases matching TRBD2. The J segment lost 5 bases and the V segment lost 5 bases, leaving 10 bases of the junction unmatched. Germline assignment: CDR1 SGHTA and CDR2 FQGNSA. The CDR3 is 16 residues long. CDR3 nucleotide sequence: TGTGCCAGCAGCACTAGATCCGGGACTAGCGGTGAGACCCAGTACTTC. Residues: CASSTRSGTSGETQYF.

The chain combines TRBV28 with TRBJ2-1; 8 bases map to TRBD2. Germline CDR1 is MDHEN and CDR2 is SYDVKM. This CDR3 contains 17 residues. Trimming took 11 bases from V and 0 from J; bases not matched to a gene: 15. The CDR3, as DNA: TGTGCCGGGGGCCGGGGGGGGAGCCAGAGCTCCTACAATGAGCAGTTCTTC. Translated, it gives CAGGRGGSQSSYNEQFF.

This chain uses TRBV19 with TRBJ1-2; the D gene is possibly TRBD1 (6 bases). The CDR3 extends over 14 amino acids. Trimming stripped 7 bases from V and 8 bases from J, with 20 bases between. Germline V gives CDR1 LNHDA, CDR2 SQIVND (reference sequence). The CDR3 region is CASKPDRTEKGYTF. The CDR3, as DNA: TGTGCCAGTAAACCCGATAGGACAGAGAAAGGCTACACCTTC.

J is TRBJ2-7 and V is TRBV7-2; a weak D match, TRBD2 (6 bases). The ends were cut back, 4 bases at V and 3 bases at J, with 19 bases in the middle. Germline CDR1 SGHTA, CDR2 FQGNSA. The CDR3 has 16 residues. The CDR3 spells CASSSPLGGSFYEQYF. For the CDR3, the DNA is TGTGCCAGCAGCTCTCCCCTCGGGGGTTCCTTCTACGAGCAGTACTTC.

V usage is TRBV15 and J usage is TRBJ2-5; D may be TRBD1 or TRBD2 (5 bases each). The length of the CDR3 is 15 residues. Germline CDR1 is LNHNV and CDR2 is YYDKDF (reference sequence). V gave up 5 bases and J gave up 1 base, with 14 bases separating them. The CDR3 DNA follows: TGTGCCACCAGCGCAAGCGGTGGGGCCCAAGAGACCCAGTACTTC. Amino acid sequence: CATSASGGAQETQYF. Combining the CDR3 with reference TRBV15 and TRBJ2-5 gives the whole variable domain DAMVIQNPRYQVTQFGKPVTLSCSQTLNHNVMYWYQQKSSQAPKLLFHYYDKDFNNEADTPDNFQSRRPNTSFCFLDIRSPGLGDTAMYLCATSASGGAQETQYFGPGTRLLVL.

Relative to its sample, this clone is medium-sized. The gene calls are TRBV6-4 and TRBJ2-3; tentatively, D is TRBD2 (5 bases). The V gene's germline CDR1 is MRHNA and CDR2 SNTAGT. The ends were cut back, 2 bases at V and 4 bases at J, with 13 bases in the middle. The CDR3 consists of 15 residues. Here the CDR3 DNA reads TGTGCCAGCAGTGACCATCTAGCCAAGGCAGATACGCAGTATTTT. Its protein is CASSDHLAKADTQYF.

This chain connects TRBV6-5 to TRBJ2-7, with D perhaps TRBD2 (6 bases). The germline V and J ends were trimmed by 2 bases and 0 bases, with 11 bases remaining between them. Per germline, CDR1 MNHEY and CDR2 SVGAGI. The CDR3 is 15 residues long. CDR3 amino acids: CASSYAGLPSYEQYF. The CDR3 nucleotides read TGTGCCAGCAGTTACGCGGGGTTACCCTCCTACGAGCAGTACTTC.

In its sample, this clone was seen a few times. The rearrangement uses TRBV2 and TRBJ2-7; 9 bases are shared with TRBD1. This CDR3 region has 14 residues. Unmatched junction bases numbered 6, after V lost 6 bases and J lost 3 bases. Germline CDR1 and CDR2: SNHLY and FYNNEI. The CDR3 sequence: CASRGQGSLYEQYF. CDR3 coding DNA: TGTGCCAGCAGGGGACAGGGTTCCCTCTACGAGCAGTACTTC.

V gene TRBV28 combines with J gene TRBJ1-1; the D is unclear. V lost 2 bases, J lost 3 bases, and 16 bases lay in between. Germline V gene lookup returns CDR1 MDHEN and CDR2 SYDVKM. The CDR3 consists of 16 residues. The CDR3 protein is CASSLGPGLIYTEAFF. Written as DNA, the CDR3 is TGTGCCAGCAGTTTAGGCCCCGGACTCATATACACTGAAGCTTTCTTT. Looking up the rest from reference TRBV28 and TRBJ1-1 gives the full variable domain: DVKVTQSSRYLVKRTGEKVFLECVQDMDHENMFWYRQDPGLGLRLIYFSYDVKMKEKGDIPEGYSVSREKKERFSLILESASTNQTSMYLCASSLGPGLIYTEAFFGQGTRLTVV.

A few counts support this clone. V and J are TRBV2 and TRBJ2-3; 14 bases match TRBD2. Trimming took 5 bases from V and 3 from J; bases not matched to a gene: 7. This CDR3 region has 17 residues. Germline V lookup: CDR1 SNHLY, CDR2 FYNNEI. The CDR3 is CASSKGLAGVATDTQYF. The DNA for the CDR3 is TGTGCCAGCAGTAAGGGACTAGCGGGAGTGGCGACAGATACGCAGTATTTT. Using reference TRBV2 and TRBJ2-3 for the parts outside the CDR3, the full variable domain is EPEVTQTPSHQVTQMGQEVILRCVPISNHLYFYWYRQILGQKVEFLVSFYNNEISEKSEIFDDQFSVERPDGSNFTLKIRSTKLEDSAMYFCASSKGLAGVATDTQYFGPGTRLTVL.

The genes are TRBV7-9 and TRBJ1-2; 8 bases are a match to TRBD1. V lost 0 bases to trimming and J lost 3 bases; unmatched junction nucleotides: 3. The germline gives CDR1 SEHNR, CDR2 FQNEAQ (reference sequence). CDR3 size: 15 residues. The CDR3 is CASSLAGQVHYGYTF. In DNA form, the CDR3 reads TGTGCCAGCAGCTTAGCGGGACAGGTACACTATGGCTACACCTTC.

This chain uses TRBV2 with TRBJ1-5; D possibly corresponds to TRBD1 (6 bases). V was cut by 10 bases and J by 0 bases, with 19 bases left in between. Per the germline V gene, CDR1 is SNHLY and CDR2 is FYNNEI. The CDR3 contains 16 residues. The CDR3 here is CAISLKGGNSNQPQHF. The CDR3 nucleotides read TGTGCCATCTCCCTTAAGGGGGGAAATAGCAATCAGCCCCAGCATTTT.

This clone ranks as medium-sized. This CDR3 reads CASSESGTRETQYF. The CDR3, as DNA: TGTGCCAGCAGTGAATCGGGAACGCGAGAGACCCAGTACTTC. V usage is TRBV25-1 and J usage is TRBJ2-5, with a tentative D call TRBD2 (5 bases). Per the germline V gene, CDR1 is MGHDK and CDR2 is SYGVNS. This CDR3 has 14 residues. Trimming pared 1 base from V and 4 bases from J, leaving 10 bases between.

This clone came up a few times. The chain links TRBV5-1 to TRBJ1-3; D possibly corresponds to TRBD1 (5 bases). V was cut by 0 bases and J by 6 bases, with 13 bases left in between. CDR3 length: 15 amino acids. Germline CDR1 is SGHRS and CDR2 is YFSETQ. The CDR3 DNA reads as TGCGCCAGCAGCTTGGCCGGGACTCCTGAAAACACCATATATTTT. This sequence encodes CASSLAGTPENTIYF.